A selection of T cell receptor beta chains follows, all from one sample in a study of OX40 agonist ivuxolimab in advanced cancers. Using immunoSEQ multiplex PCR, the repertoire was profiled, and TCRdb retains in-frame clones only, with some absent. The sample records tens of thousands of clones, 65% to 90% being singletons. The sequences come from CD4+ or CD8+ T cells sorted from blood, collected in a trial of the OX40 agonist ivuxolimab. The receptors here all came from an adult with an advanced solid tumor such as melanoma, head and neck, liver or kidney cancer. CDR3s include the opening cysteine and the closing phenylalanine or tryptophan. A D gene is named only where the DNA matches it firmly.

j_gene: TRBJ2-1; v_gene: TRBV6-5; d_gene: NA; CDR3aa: CASPATRLVGEQFF
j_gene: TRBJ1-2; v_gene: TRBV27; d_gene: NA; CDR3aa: CASSPGQFYGYTF
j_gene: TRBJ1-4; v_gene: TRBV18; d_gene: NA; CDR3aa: CASSPPISLKRGEKLFF
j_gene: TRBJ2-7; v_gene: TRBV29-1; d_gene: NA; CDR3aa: CSVETSRGDKQYF
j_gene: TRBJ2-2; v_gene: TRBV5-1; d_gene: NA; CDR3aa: CASSLFPLRENTGELFF
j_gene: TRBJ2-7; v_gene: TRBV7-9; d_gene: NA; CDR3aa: CASSLATYEQYF
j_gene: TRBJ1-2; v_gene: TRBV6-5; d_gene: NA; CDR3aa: CASSPTRDYGYTF
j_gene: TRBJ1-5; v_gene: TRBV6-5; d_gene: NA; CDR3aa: CASSYSSGAGDQPQHF
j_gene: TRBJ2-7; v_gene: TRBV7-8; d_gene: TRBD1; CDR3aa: CASSLGQGFYEQYF
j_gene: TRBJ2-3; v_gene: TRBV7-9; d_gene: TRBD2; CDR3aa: CASSLNSGGADTQYF
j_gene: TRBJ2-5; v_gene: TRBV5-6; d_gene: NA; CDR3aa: CASSLALIGGGETQYF
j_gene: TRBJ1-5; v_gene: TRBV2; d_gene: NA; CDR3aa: CASSEEPGRNQPQHF
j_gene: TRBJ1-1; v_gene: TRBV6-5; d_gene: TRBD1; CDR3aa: CASNLDRGQNTEAFF
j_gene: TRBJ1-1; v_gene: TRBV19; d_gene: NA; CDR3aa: CASLQWNTEAFF
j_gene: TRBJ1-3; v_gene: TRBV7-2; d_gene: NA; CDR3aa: CASSLARGNSGNTIYF
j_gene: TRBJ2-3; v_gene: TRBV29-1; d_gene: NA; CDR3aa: CSADNQGTDTQYF
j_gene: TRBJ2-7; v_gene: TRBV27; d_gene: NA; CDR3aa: CASSLGGSYEQYF
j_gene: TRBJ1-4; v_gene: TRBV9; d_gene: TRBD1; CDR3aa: CASSSRDRGDNEKLFF
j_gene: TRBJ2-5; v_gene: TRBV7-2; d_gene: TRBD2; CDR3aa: CASSLAASGGQETQYF
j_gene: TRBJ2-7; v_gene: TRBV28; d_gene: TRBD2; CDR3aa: CASRSRLAGASYEQYF
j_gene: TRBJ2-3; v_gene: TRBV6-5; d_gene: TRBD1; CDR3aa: CASSFRQGTTDTQYF
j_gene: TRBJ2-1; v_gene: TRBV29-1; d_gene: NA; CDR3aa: CSVGAYNEQFF
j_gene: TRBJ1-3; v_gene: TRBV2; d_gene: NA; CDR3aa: CASREQTSGNTIYF
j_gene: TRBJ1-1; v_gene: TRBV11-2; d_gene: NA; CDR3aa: CASSFIRWDTEAFF
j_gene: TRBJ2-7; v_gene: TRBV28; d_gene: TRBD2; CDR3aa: CASSQLAGFYEQYF
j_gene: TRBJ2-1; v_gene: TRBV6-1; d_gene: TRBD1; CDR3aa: CASSDRGFYNEQFF
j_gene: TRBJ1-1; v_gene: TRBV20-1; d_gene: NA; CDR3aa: CSARVLTEAFF
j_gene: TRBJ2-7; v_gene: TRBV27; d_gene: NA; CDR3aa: CASLNYEQYF
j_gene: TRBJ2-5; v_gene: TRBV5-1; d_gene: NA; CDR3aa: CASSSVGLGQETQYF
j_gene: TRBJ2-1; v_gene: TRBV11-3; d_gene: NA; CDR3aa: CASSLEGYTNEQFF
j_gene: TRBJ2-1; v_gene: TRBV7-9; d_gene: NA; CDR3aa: CASSLGGSEFF
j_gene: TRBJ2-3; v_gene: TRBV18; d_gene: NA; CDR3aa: CASSPPGEDTQYF
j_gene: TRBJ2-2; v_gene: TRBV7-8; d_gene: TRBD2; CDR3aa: CASSPRGGTGELFF
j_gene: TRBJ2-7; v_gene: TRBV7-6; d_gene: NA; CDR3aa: CASSLEAGLDEQYF
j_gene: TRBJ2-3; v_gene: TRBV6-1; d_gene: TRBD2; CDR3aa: CASSELLAGADTQYF
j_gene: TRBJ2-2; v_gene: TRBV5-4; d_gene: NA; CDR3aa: CASSPRVTGAGELFF
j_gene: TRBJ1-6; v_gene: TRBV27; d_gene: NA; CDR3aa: CAQGKDNSPLHF
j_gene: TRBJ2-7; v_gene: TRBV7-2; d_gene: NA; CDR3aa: CASSLVYEQYF
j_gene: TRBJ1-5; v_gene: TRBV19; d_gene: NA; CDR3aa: CASRSPLEGPNQPQHF
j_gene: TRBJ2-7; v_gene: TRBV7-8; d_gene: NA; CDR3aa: CASTARAGRISYEQYF
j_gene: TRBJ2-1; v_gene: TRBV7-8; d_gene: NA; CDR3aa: CASSLESIARRYNEQFF
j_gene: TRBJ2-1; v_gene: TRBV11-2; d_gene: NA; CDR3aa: CASSFRGRKNEQFF